The 10 T cell receptor beta chains reported below all come from one sample, sequenced in a study of blood T cell repertoires in COVID-19. Clones were sequenced by immunoSEQ multiplex PCR, and TCRdb holds only the in-frame ones, with some missing. The repertoire holds approximately 99,000 clones, around 83% seen once, with 2% in the top ten. The sample comprised peripheral blood. These receptors came from a man between 65 and 80 years old with active or convalescent COVID-19.

The chain is built from TRBV2 and TRBJ2-7, with 9 bases matching TRBD1. Germline V gene lookup returns CDR1 SNHLY and CDR2 FYNNEI. The CDR3 consists of 14 residues. The V segment lost 8 bases and the J segment 2 bases; nucleotides outside the gene matches: 7. The CDR3 sequence: CASRGTGTTYEQYF. DNA of the CDR3: TGTGCCAGCCGAGGGACAGGGACGACCTACGAGCAGTACTTC. Full variable domain (rest looked up from reference TRBV2 and TRBJ2-7): EPEVTQTPSHQVTQMGQEVILRCVPISNHLYFYWYRQILGQKVEFLVSFYNNEISEKSEIFDDQFSVERPDGSNFTLKIRSTKLEDSAMYFCASRGTGTTYEQYFGPGTRLTVT.

The chain carries TRBV28 and TRBJ1-2, with a tentative D call TRBD1 (6 bases). Deletions cut 6 bases from V and 0 bases from J, with 14 bases between. This CDR3 spans 15 amino acids. Germline CDR1 is MDHEN and CDR2 is SYDVKM. CDR3 protein: CASSPDRYSNYGYTF. As DNA, the CDR3 is TGTGCCAGCAGCCCAGACAGGTACTCTAACTATGGCTACACCTTC.

The chain uses TRBV19 and TRBJ1-1; TRBD1 might be the D (5 bases). This CDR3 has 13 amino acids. V gave up 0 bases and J gave up 5 bases, with 7 bases separating them. CDR1 is LNHDA, CDR2 SQIVND, per germline (reference sequence). The DNA for the CDR3 is TGTGCCAGTAGTATAGATGGGGGGACTGAAGCTTTCTTT. Translating it yields CASSIDGGTEAFF.

J is TRBJ2-5 and V is TRBV7-8; 8 bases fit TRBD2. The CDR3 covers 15 residues. CDR1 is SGHVS, CDR2 FQNEAQ, per germline. V gave up 2 bases and J gave up 3 bases; unmatched junction bases: 5. CDR3 bases: TGTGCCAGCAGCTTATACCTAGCGGGCAAAGAGACCCAGTACTTC. Its translation: CASSLYLAGKETQYF.

This rearrangement joins TRBV12-3 or TRBV12-4 to TRBJ1-1; TRBD1 matches 7 bases. After removal of 3 bases from V and 5 bases from J, the junction contained 0 bases not matched to a gene. The length of the CDR3 is 12 residues. CDR3: CASSFRGTEAFF. The CDR3 bases are TGTGCCAGCAGTTTCAGGGGGACTGAAGCTTTCTTT.

This chain connects TRBV7-9 to TRBJ2-5, with D maybe TRBD1 (6 bases). Germline lookup yields CDR1 SEHNR and CDR2 FQNEAQ (reference sequence). The V end was cut by 5 bases, the J end by 3 bases, with 13 bases between. The CDR3 loop spans 14 amino acids. CDR3: CASSRDRWEETQYF. CDR3 bases: TGTGCCAGCAGCCGAGACAGGTGGGAAGAGACCCAGTACTTC. The whole variable domain, remainder taken from reference TRBV7-9 and TRBJ2-5, is DTGVSQNPRHKITKRGQNVTFRCDPISEHNRLYWYRQTLGQGPEFLTYFQNEAQLEKSRLLSDRFSAERPKGSFSTLEIQRTEQGDSAMYLCASSRDRWEETQYFGPGTRLLVL.

The chain recombines TRBV24-1 with TRBJ1-1; 9 bases are shared with TRBD1. The CDR3 is made up of 15 amino acids. CDR1 is KGHDR, CDR2 SFDVKD, per germline. V trimming: 3 bases; J trimming: 4 bases; junction bases outside the gene matches: 5. The CDR3 sequence: CATSDVTGGVTEAFF. The CDR3 coding sequence is TGTGCCACCAGTGATGTGACAGGGGGGGTCACTGAAGCTTTCTTT.

The chain links TRBV18 to TRBJ2-3; maybe TRBD2 (6 bases). CDR1 and CDR2 (germline): KGHSH, LQKENI. The CDR3 is 14 amino acids. The V end lost 5 bases, the J end lost 4 bases, and 13 bases lay between the germline ends. The CDR3 loop reads CASSTGGAADTQYF. In DNA, the CDR3 is TGTGCCAGCTCAACCGGAGGGGCCGCAGATACGCAGTATTTT.

V usage is TRBV5-1 and J usage is TRBJ2-7; maybe TRBD1 (6 bases). Germline assignment: CDR1 SGHRS and CDR2 YFSETQ. CDR3 size: 15 residues. Trimming pared 0 bases from V and 1 base from J, leaving 11 bases between. The DNA of the CDR3 is TGCGCCAGCAGCTTGGTACAGGGAGAATCCTACGAGCAGTACTTC. Translating it yields CASSLVQGESYEQYF.

V usage is TRBV5-4 and J usage is TRBJ2-2; perhaps TRBD2 as D (5 bases). Germline values: CDR1 SGHNT, CDR2 YYREEE (reference sequence). This CDR3 comprises 14 residues. V was shortened by 5 bases and J by 3 bases, with 11 bases between the two germline ends. The CDR3 loop is CASRPPGYTGELFF. CDR3 coding DNA: TGTGCCAGCAGGCCACCGGGATACACCGGGGAGCTGTTTTTT. Combining the CDR3 with reference TRBV5-4 and TRBJ2-2 gives the whole variable domain ETGVTQSPTHLIKTRGQQVTLRCSSQSGHNTVSWYQQALGQGPQFIFQYYREEENGRGNFPPRFSGLQFPNYSSELNVNALELDDSALYLCASRPPGYTGELFFGEGSRLTVL.